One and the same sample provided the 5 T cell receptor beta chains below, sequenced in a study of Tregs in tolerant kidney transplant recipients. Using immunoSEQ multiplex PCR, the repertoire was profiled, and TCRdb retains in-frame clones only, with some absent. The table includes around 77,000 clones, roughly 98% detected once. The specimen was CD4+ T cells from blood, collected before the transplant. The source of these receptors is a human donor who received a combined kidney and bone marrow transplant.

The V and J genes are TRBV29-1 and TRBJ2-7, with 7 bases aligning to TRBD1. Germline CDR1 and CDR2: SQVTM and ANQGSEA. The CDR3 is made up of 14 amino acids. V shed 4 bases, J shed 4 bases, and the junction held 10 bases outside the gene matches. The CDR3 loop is CSVAPDRTLYEQYF. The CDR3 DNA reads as TGCAGCGTTGCCCCGGACAGGACACTTTACGAGCAGTACTTC.

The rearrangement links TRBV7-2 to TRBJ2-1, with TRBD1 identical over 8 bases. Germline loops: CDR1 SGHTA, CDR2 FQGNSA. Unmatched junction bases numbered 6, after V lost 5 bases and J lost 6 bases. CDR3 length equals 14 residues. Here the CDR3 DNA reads TGTGCCAGCAGCCCAGGGGGACAGGTCAATGAGCAGTTCTTC. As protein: CASSPGGQVNEQFF.

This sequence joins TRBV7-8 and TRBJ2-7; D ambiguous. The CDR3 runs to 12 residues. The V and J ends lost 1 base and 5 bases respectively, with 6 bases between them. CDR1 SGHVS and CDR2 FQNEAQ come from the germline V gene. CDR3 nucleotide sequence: TGTGCCAGCAGCTTAGATCGCGACGAGCAGTACTTC. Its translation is CASSLDRDEQYF.

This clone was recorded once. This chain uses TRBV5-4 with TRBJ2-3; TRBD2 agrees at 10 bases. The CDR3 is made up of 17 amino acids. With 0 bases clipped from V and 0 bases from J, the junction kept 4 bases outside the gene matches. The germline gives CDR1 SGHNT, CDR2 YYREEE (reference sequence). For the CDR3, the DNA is TGTGCCAGCAGCTTGGGGATAGCGGGAGGAAGCACAGATACGCAGTATTTT. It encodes CASSLGIAGGSTDTQYF.

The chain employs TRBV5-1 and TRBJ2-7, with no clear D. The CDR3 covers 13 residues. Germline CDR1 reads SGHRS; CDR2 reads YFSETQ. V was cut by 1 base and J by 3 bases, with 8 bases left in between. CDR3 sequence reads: CASSLSQNYEQYF. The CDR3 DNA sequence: TGCGCCAGCAGCTTGTCCCAGAACTACGAGCAGTACTTC.